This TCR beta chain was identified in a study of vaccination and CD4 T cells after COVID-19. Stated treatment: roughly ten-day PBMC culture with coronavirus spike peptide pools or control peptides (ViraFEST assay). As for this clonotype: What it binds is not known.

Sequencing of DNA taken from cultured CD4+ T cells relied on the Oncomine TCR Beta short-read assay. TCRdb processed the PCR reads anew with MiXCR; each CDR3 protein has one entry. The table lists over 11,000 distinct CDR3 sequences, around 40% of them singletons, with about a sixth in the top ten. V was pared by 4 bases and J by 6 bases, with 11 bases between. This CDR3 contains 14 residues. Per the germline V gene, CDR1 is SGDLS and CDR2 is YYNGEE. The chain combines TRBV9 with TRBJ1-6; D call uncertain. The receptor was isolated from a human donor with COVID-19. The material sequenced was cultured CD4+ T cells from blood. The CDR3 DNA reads TGTGCCAGCAGCAGGCGGGAATCTAATTCACCCCTCCACTTT. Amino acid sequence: CASSRRESNSPLHF.